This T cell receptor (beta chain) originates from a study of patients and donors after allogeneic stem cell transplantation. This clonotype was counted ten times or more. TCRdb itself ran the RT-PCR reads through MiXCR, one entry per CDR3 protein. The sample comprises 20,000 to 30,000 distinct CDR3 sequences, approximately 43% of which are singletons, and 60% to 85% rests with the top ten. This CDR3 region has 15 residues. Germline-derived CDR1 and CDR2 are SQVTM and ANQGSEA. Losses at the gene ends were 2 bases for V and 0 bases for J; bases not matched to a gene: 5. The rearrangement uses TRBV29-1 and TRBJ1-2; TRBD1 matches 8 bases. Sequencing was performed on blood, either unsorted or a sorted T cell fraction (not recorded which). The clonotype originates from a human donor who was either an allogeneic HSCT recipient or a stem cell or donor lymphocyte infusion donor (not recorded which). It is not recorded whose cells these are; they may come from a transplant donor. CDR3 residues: CSVERQGRPNYGYTF. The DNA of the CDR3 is TGCAGCGTTGAACGACAGGGGCGGCCTAACTATGGCTACACCTTC.